The entry below describes one T cell receptor (beta chain). This entry comes from a study of blood T cell repertoires in COVID-19. CDR1 is LGHDT and CDR2 is YNNKEL in the germline V gene (reference sequence). The CDR3 contains 16 residues. Trimming took 0 bases from V and 0 from J; bases not matched to a gene: 4. Profiling relied on immunoSEQ multiplex PCR, and the TCRdb table lists in-frame clones only, not all of them. The sample shows roughly 150,000 clones, 84% of them seen only once. The receptor was isolated from a man aged 50 to 60 in a cohort exposed to, infected with or recovered from COVID-19 (not recorded which). The chain combines TRBV3-1 (or the pseudogene TRBV3-2) with TRBJ1-1; TRBD1 matches at 7 bases. Material for sequencing was PBMCs or T cells enriched from blood (not recorded which). This CDR3 reads CASSQEGQLMNTEAFF. CDR3 nucleotides: TGTGCCAGCAGCCAAGAGGGACAGCTCATGAACACTGAAGCTTTCTTT.